The table lists the clone carrying this T cell receptor beta chain with a few counts. Its specificity is unknown. The study reverse transcribed the entire isolated RNA, so it sequenced expressed TCRB transcripts. The table came from immunoSEQ multiplex PCR; TCRdb's copy has only in-frame clones and leaves some out. Among about 210,000 clones listed, 11% were seen once. This sample stems from a study of beta chain features in type 1 diabetes. Looking at the study overall: Age, gender and cell yields were alike across patients and healthy donors. Findings and limits, study-wide: The cDNA sequencing approach could over-represent high-TCR-expressing cells. In patients and controls equally, PCR might favor templates that are shorter.

Deletions cut 5 bases from V and 4 bases from J, with 15 bases between. The CDR3 runs to 15 residues. Germline assignment: CDR1 SEHNR and CDR2 FQNEAQ (reference sequence). Sequenced input: central memory CD4+ T cells from blood. This clonotype was obtained from a man aged 18 to 30 in good health. V is TRBV7-9 and J is TRBJ2-1, with a weak D call TRBD2 (5 bases). The CDR3 loop reads CASSPLTPGYNEQFF. The CDR3 nucleotides are TGTGCCAGCAGCCCGTTAACCCCGGGGTACAATGAGCAGTTCTTC.